Listed below are T cell receptor beta chains from one sample, sequenced in a study of OX40 agonist ivuxolimab in advanced cancers. Repertoires were generated with immunoSEQ multiplex PCR, while TCRdb's copy carries only in-frame clones and drops some. The sample holds 54,000 or so clones; over 70% are singletons and the top ten take roughly 4%. Here the sequenced sample was CD4+ or CD8+ T cells sorted from blood, taken in a trial of the OX40 agonist ivuxolimab. Receptors were obtained from an adult with an advanced solid tumor such as melanoma, head and neck, liver or kidney cancer. Each CDR3 is given with its conserved first and last residue. The order of the fields is J gene, clone size, D gene, V gene, CDR3 protein, CDR3 DNA. D genes are given only for firm matches. Clone sizes are given selectively: once, few, many, or a class where the clone is expanded.

TRBJ1-6 | - | - | TRBV21-1 | CASPKGQGISTGANSPLHF | TGTGCCAGCCCTAAAGGGCAAGGGATATCGACAGGGGCGAATTCACCCCTCCACTTT
TRBJ2-6 | - | TRBD1 | TRBV18 | CASSPGQGGGLSGANVLTF | TGTGCCAGCTCACCGGGACAGGGAGGAGGCCTCTCTGGGGCCAACGTCCTGACTTTC
TRBJ2-7 | - | - | TRBV11-2 | CASSLDYRYEQYF | TGTGCCAGCAGCTTAGACTACAGATACGAGCAGTACTTC
TRBJ2-7 | once | TRBD1 | TRBV6-5 | CASSPNRDSSYEQYF | TGTGCCAGCAGCCCTAACCGGGACAGCTCCTACGAGCAGTACTTC
TRBJ2-1 | - | - | TRBV28 | CASSPTGTTAYNEQFF | TGTGCCAGCAGTCCGACAGGCACCACGGCCTACAATGAGCAGTTCTTC
TRBJ1-4 | - | TRBD1 | TRBV27 | CASSPLFTGGPEKLFF | TGTGCCAGCAGTCCCCTTTTTACAGGGGGCCCTGAAAAACTGTTTTTT
TRBJ1-1 | - | - | TRBV19 | CASSFLRAHPVRAFF | TGTGCCAGTAGCTTCCTCCGGGCCCACCCCGTGAGGGCTTTCTTT
TRBJ1-1 | few | TRBD1 | TRBV19 | CASSIPGGTGREAFF | TGTGCCAGTAGTATCCCTGGGGGGACAGGACGGGAAGCTTTCTTT
TRBJ1-5 | - | TRBD1 | TRBV7-8 | CASSSLLQGVISNQPQHF | TGTGCCAGCAGCTCTCTATTACAGGGGGTTATTAGCAATCAGCCCCAGCATTTT
TRBJ2-2 | - | - | TRBV6-5 | CASSYSRGSGELFF | TGTGCCAGCAGTTACTCACGGGGGAGCGGGGAGCTGTTTTTT
TRBJ2-7 | - | - | TRBV27 | CASSISTGFYEQYF | TGTGCCAGCAGTATTTCGACAGGCTTCTACGAGCAGTACTTC
TRBJ1-1 | - | - | TRBV25-1 | CASSELGWTEAFF | TGTGCCAGCAGTGAATTGGGATGGACTGAAGCTTTCTTT
TRBJ2-7 | - | TRBD2 | TRBV30 | CAWSVSYRASGSSYEQYF | TGTGCCTGGAGTGTATCGTATAGGGCTAGCGGGAGCTCCTACGAGCAGTACTTC
TRBJ2-4 | - | TRBD1 | TRBV28 | CASSLGQIAKNIQYF | TGTGCCAGCAGTTTGGGACAGATAGCCAAAAACATTCAGTACTTC
TRBJ1-1 | few | - | TRBV19 | CASSMEAPTEAFF | TGTGCCAGTAGTATGGAGGCCCCAACTGAAGCTTTCTTT
TRBJ2-7 | - | - | TRBV28 | CASRLPRGSEQYF | TGTGCCAGCCGCCTACCCAGGGGCTCCGAGCAGTACTTC
TRBJ1-2 | - | - | TRBV5-8 | CASSRGLVYGYTF | TGTGCCAGCAGCCGGGGACTTGTCTATGGCTACACCTTC
TRBJ2-1 | - | TRBD2 | TRBV2 | CASSDFLGPESGGASDEQFF | TGTGCCAGCAGTGATTTTTTGGGTCCGGAAAGCGGGGGGGCTTCCGATGAGCAGTTCTTC
TRBJ1-3 | - | - | TRBV6-5 | CASSWDLPRRGNTIYF | TGTGCCAGCAGTTGGGACCTTCCCCGACGGGGAAACACCATATATTTT
TRBJ1-1 | - | - | TRBV5-8 | CASSLEGTNTEAFF | TGTGCCAGCAGCTTGGAGGGTACTAACACTGAAGCTTTCTTT
TRBJ2-7 | - | - | TRBV7-2 | CASSLAGKPYEQYF | TGTGCCAGCAGCTTAGCGGGGAAGCCCTACGAGCAGTACTTC
TRBJ2-7 | few | TRBD1 | TRBV9 | CASSAGQLAYEQYF | TGTGCCAGCAGCGCGGGACAGTTAGCCTACGAGCAGTACTTC
TRBJ2-3 | - | TRBD2 | TRBV6-4 | CASSEGGRATDTQYF | TGTGCCAGCAGTGAGGGGGGGAGGGCCACAGATACGCAGTATTTT
TRBJ1-3 | - | - | TRBV19 | CASRPTGAGNTIYF | TGTGCCAGTAGACCGACAGGAGCTGGAAACACCATATATTTT
TRBJ1-1 | few | - | TRBV5-8 | CASSRRGAFF | TGTGCCAGCAGCCGTCGAGGTGCTTTCTTT
TRBJ2-2 | - | - | TRBV11-2 | CASSWGPRRSTGELFF | TGTGCCAGCAGCTGGGGCCCCCGGAGGTCGACCGGGGAGCTGTTTTTT